This T cell receptor beta chain was sequenced in a study of CD8 T cells in ankylosing spondylitis. Study-wide results and limits: Ankylosing spondylitis blood seemed to carry a telltale TCR beta motif made of eight or nine highly homologous variants. As for the disease-linked clones, they showed a CD8+ phenotype and occurred at relatively low frequencies in peripheral blood.

V lost 6 bases and J 4 bases, leaving 9 bases between the germline ends. Per germline, CDR1 DFQATT and CDR2 SNEGSKA (reference sequence). The CDR3 has 11 residues. About this clonotype itself: Its antigen is unknown.

TCRdb itself ran the 5' RACE reads through MiXCR, one entry per CDR3 protein. The sample lists about 440,000 distinct CDR3 sequences, under 20% occurring once. The receptor was isolated from a male donor with ankylosing spondylitis. Sequenced material: blood, either unsorted or a sorted T cell fraction (not recorded which). The V gene is TRBV20-1, the J gene TRBJ2-5; D remains ambiguous. CDR3 nucleotide sequence: TGCAGTGCCCCTCGCGGAGAGACCCAGTACTTC. It is translated as CSAPRGETQYF.